This TCR beta chain was found in a study of beta chain features in type 1 diabetes. Study in general: Examination spanned 100 million to 130 million sorted cells from all samples.

Worth noting for this clone: Its antigen is undetermined.

Isolated RNA was reverse transcribed in full, so expressed TCRB transcripts were sequenced. Some clones are missing from TCRdb's copy, which holds only in-frame ones; the method was immunoSEQ multiplex PCR. The table has around 430,000 clones, around 30% seen once. General study findings and limits: More deletions and fewer insertions at VDJ junctions were seen in type 1 diabetes patients.

The receptor's source is a man in his late teens or twenties in good health. The specimen was naive CD4+ T cells from blood.

CDR3 coding DNA: TGTGCCTGGAGTAACAGGGGGAGCGCAGATACGCAGTATTTT. This codes for CAWSNRGSADTQYF. The J gene is TRBJ2-3, the V gene TRBV30; 8 positions match TRBD1. Per the germline V gene, CDR1 is GTSNPN and CDR2 is SVGIG (reference sequence). Trimming cost V 2 bases and J 4 bases; bases outside gene matches: 5. This CDR3 region has 14 residues.